These 8 T cell receptor beta chains came from one sample sequenced in a study of blood T cell repertoires in COVID-19. Method: immunoSEQ multiplex PCR; TCRdb's copy keeps in-frame clones and lacks some. The sample holds 75,000 to 100,000 clones, approximately 81% seen once. Material for sequencing was peripheral blood. The receptors stem from a woman at least 80 years old with acute or convalescent COVID-19.

The V call is TRBV6-6, the J call TRBJ1-5; TRBD1 agrees at 8 bases. Germline V CDR1 and CDR2: MNHNY, SVGAGI (reference sequence). The CDR3 is made up of 14 amino acids. The V segment lost 10 bases and the J segment 0 bases; nucleotides outside the gene matches: 5. The CDR3 spells CANGQGDSNQPQHF. The CDR3 nucleotides are TGTGCCAACGGACAGGGAGATAGCAATCAGCCCCAGCATTTT.

This clone was recorded once. The rearrangement uses TRBV7-2 and TRBJ2-1; the match to TRBD2 covers 11 bases. The CDR3 extends over 16 amino acids. The germline CDR1 and CDR2 sequences are SGHTA and FQGNSA. V dropped 5 bases and J dropped 8; count of bases not matched to a gene: 11. The CDR3 sequence is CASSRPVAGGKYEQFF. The CDR3, as DNA: TGTGCCAGCAGCCGCCCCGTAGCGGGGGGGAAGTATGAGCAGTTCTTC. The whole variable domain, filled in from reference TRBV7-2 and TRBJ2-1, reads GAGVSQSPSNKVTEKGKDVELRCDPISGHTALYWYRQSLGQGLEFLIYFQGNSAPDKSGLPSDRFSAERTGGSVSTLTIQRTQQEDSAVYLCASSRPVAGGKYEQFFGPGTRLTVL.

This clone was detected once. The CDR3 sequence is CASSPHPGTANTGELFF. The CDR3 nucleotides are TGTGCCAGCTCACCACACCCAGGGACAGCGAACACCGGGGAGCTGTTTTTT. This chain joins TRBV18 and TRBJ2-2; 7 bases map to TRBD1. With 1 base clipped from V and 0 bases from J, the junction kept 5 bases outside the gene matches. The V gene's germline CDR1 is KGHSH and CDR2 LQKENI. This CDR3 comprises 17 residues.

In its sample, this clone was seen a few times. The J gene is TRBJ1-6, the V gene TRBV7-2, with D unclear. This CDR3 is 14 amino acids long. The germline gives CDR1 SGHTA, CDR2 FQGNSA. V was pared by 8 bases and J by 3 bases, with 11 bases between. The CDR3 nucleotides read TGTGCCAGCGGCCACCGAAACTATAATTCACCCCTCCACTTT. This translates into CASGHRNYNSPLHF.

This clone was counted a single time. The CDR3 coding sequence is TGTGCCAGCAGCTTGTGGGACAGGGTAATGAACACTGAAGCTTTCTTT. Its translation is CASSLWDRVMNTEAFF. J is TRBJ1-1 and V is TRBV5-6; TRBD1 matches 9 bases. Trimming removed 1 base from V and 0 bases from J; junction bases left unmatched: 4. This CDR3 region has 16 residues. CDR1 is SGHDT, CDR2 YYEEEE, per germline.

The gene calls are TRBV11-2 and TRBJ2-3; TRBD2 matches 9 bases. With 5 bases clipped from V and 12 bases from J, the junction kept 15 bases outside the gene matches. The CDR3 contains 15 residues. CDR1 and CDR2 (germline): SGHAT, FQNNGV. The CDR3 DNA reads as TGTGCCAGCAGCAGGACGCAGTTAGCGGGGGCCCTCCAGTATTTT. It encodes CASSRTQLAGALQYF.

J is TRBJ2-2 and V is TRBV12-3 or TRBV12-4, with D unresolved. V gave up 7 bases and J gave up 0 bases, with 6 bases separating them. This CDR3 is built from 13 residues. For the CDR3, the DNA is TGTGCCAGCACGGTTTCGAACACCGGGGAGCTGTTTTTT. Amino acid sequence: CASTVSNTGELFF.

The V gene is TRBV2, the J gene TRBJ1-6, with 7 bases that match TRBD1. CDR1 is SNHLY, CDR2 FYNNEI, per germline. This CDR3 is built from 15 residues. Trimming took 7 bases from V and 6 from J; bases not matched to a gene: 9. CDR3 in amino acids: CASTDRVAGNSPLHF. In DNA, the CDR3 is TGTGCCAGCACTGACAGGGTAGCGGGTAATTCACCCCTCCACTTT.